Here is one T cell receptor (beta chain) with its context. Its antigen remains unknown. The CDR3 consists of 14 residues. Trimming pared 0 bases from V and 4 bases from J, leaving 9 bases between. The V gene's germline CDR1 is SGHVS and CDR2 FQNEAQ. Sequencing targeted expressed TCRB transcripts, as all isolated RNA had been reverse transcribed. Sequencing used immunoSEQ multiplex PCR; TCRdb keeps in-frame clones, though not all of them. This sample carries about 640,000 clones, 9.5% to 15% of them seen once, and the ten largest clones take around 0.12%. The sample belongs to a study of beta chain features in type 1 diabetes. General study points: Among all four CD4+ subsets, Type 1 diabetes patients had TCRB CDR3s that were moderately but significantly shorter. Comparison showed that naive, central memory and Treg TCRB repertoires appeared more similar among patients than among healthy donors. Equally in patients and controls, shorter templates might have been favored by PCR.

Heparinised blood was drawn once per donor, averaging roughly 120 mL. Cells sorted by CD45RO/CCR7/CD25/CD127/CD95/CD27 comprised CD4+ naive, central memory, regulatory and stem cell-like memory cells. The receptor was derived from a man aged 25 to 40 with type 1 diabetes. This rearrangement joins TRBV7-8 to TRBJ2-5; D gene unclear. The sample was naive CD4+ T cells from blood. The CDR3 here is CASSLAQHGETQYF. The CDR3 DNA reads TGTGCCAGCAGCTTAGCGCAACACGGAGAGACCCAGTACTTC.